These T cell receptor beta chains were read from a single sample in a study of shared clonotypes between healthy human individuals. Some clones are missing from TCRdb's copy, which holds only in-frame ones; the method was immunoSEQ multiplex PCR. The table lists around 2.5 million clones, approximately 93% of them singletons. Sequencing was carried out using naive CD4+ T cells from PBMCs. The receptors come from a man younger than 35 in good health. Some clones in this sample may be carry-over from other donors' samples. CDR3s include the opening cysteine and the closing phenylalanine or tryptophan. A D gene is named only where the DNA matches it firmly. Some rows mark clone size as missing; the rest say once, few, many or name a class of expanded clone.

v_gene	abundance	j_gene	d_gene	CDR3aa	CDR3nt
TRBV30	-	TRBJ1-2	-	CACSLNYGYTF	TGTGCCTGTTCGCTTAACTATGGCTACACCTTC
TRBV15	-	TRBJ1-2	-	CATSRGGDYGYTF	TGTGCCACCAGCAGGGGTGGAGACTATGGCTACACCTTC
TRBV5-1	-	TRBJ2-5	TRBD1	CASSDMTGGVLETQYF	TGCGCCAGCAGCGATATGACAGGGGGCGTTTTGGAGACCCAGTACTTC
TRBV7-9	-	TRBJ1-2	-	CASSLGSTANYGYTF	TGTGCCAGCAGCTTGGGTTCGACTGCTAACTATGGCTACACCTTC
TRBV18	-	TRBJ2-3	TRBD2	CASSPPWTSGTDTQYF	TGTGCCAGCTCACCACCTTGGACTAGCGGCACAGATACGCAGTATTTT
TRBV20-1	-	TRBJ1-2	-	CSARETNGYTF	TGCAGTGCTAGAGAGACAAACGGCTACACCTTC
TRBV5-4	-	TRBJ2-3	-	CASSLDQNTDTQYF	TGTGCCAGCAGCTTGGATCAGAACACAGATACGCAGTATTTT
TRBV28	once	TRBJ2-1	TRBD1	CASSGDQGDEQFF	TGTGCCAGCTCTGGCGACCAGGGGGATGAGCAGTTCTTC
TRBV7-8	-	TRBJ2-1	-	CASSPRRWGSYNEQFF	TGTGCCAGCAGCCCTCGTCGCTGGGGGTCCTACAATGAGCAGTTCTTC
TRBV9	-	TRBJ2-5	-	CASSVSGNQQYQETQYF	TGTGCCAGCAGCGTTAGTGGAAACCAACAGTACCAAGAGACCCAGTACTTC